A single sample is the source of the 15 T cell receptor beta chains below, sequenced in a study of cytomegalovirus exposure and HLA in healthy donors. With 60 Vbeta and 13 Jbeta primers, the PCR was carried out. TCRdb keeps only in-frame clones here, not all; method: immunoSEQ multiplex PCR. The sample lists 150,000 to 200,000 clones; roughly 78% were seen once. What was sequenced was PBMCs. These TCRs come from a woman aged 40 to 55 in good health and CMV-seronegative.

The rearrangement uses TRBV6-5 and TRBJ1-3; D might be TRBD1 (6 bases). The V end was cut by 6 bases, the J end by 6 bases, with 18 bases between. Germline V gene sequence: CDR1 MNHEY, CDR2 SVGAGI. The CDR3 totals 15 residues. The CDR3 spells CASSREGGRLNTIYF. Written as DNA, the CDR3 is TGTGCCAGCAGCCGGGAGGGGGGGAGATTAAACACCATATATTTT.

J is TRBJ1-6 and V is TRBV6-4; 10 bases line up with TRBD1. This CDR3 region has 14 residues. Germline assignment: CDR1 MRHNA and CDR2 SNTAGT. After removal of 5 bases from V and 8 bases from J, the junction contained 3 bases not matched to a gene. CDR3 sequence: CASSPDRGDSPLHF. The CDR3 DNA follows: TGTGCCAGCAGTCCGGACAGGGGGGATTCACCCCTCCACTTT.

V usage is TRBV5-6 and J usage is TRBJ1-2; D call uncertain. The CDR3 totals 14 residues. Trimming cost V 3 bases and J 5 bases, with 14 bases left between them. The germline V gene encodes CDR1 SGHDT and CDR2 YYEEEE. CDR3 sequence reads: CASSSTGVGYGYTF. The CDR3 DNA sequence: TGTGCCAGCAGCTCGACCGGGGTGGGGTATGGCTACACCTTC.

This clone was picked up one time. The DNA of the CDR3 is TGTGCCAGCAGCCAAACCCCAGGGGGCGGAACTGAAGCTTTCTTT. As protein: CASSQTPGGGTEAFF. The gene calls are TRBV28 and TRBJ1-1; 8 positions match TRBD1. CDR1 and CDR2 (germline): MDHEN, SYDVKM. Germline trimming cut 6 bases from V and 5 bases from J; bases unmatched to any gene: 11. This CDR3 contains 15 residues.

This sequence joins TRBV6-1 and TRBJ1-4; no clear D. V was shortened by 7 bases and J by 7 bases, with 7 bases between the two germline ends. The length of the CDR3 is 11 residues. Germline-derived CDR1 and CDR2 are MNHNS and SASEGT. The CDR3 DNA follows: TGTGCCAGCACCTTGAGTGAAAAACTGTTTTTT. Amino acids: CASTLSEKLFF.

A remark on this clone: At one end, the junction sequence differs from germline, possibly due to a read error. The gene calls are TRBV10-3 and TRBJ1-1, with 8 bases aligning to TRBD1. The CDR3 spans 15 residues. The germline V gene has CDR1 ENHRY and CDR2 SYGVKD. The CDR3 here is CAISGDGQGEAHFIF. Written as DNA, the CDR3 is TGTGCCATCAGTGGCGACGGACAGGGAGAGGCCCATTTTATCTTT.

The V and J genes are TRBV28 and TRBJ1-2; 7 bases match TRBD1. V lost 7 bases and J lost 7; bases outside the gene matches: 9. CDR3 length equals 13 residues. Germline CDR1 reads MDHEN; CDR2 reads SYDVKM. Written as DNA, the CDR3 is TGTGCCAGCACCCTGACAGGGATTAGTGGCTACACCTTC. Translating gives CASTLTGISGYTF.

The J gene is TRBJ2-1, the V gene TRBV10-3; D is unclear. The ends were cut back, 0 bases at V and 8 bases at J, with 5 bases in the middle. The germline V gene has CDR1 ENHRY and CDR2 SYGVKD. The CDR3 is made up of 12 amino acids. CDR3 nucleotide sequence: TGTGCCATCAGTGAGTCTGAGGATGAGCAGTTCTTC. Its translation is CAISESEDEQFF.

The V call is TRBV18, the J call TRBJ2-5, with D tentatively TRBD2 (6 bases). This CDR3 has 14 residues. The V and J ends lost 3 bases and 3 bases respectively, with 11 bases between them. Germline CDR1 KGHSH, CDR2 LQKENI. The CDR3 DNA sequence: TGTGCCAGCTCACCGTGGGCTAGCGAAGAGACCCAGTACTTC. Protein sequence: CASSPWASEETQYF. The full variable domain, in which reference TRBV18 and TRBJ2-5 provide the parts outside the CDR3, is NAGVMQNPRHLVRRRGQEARLRCSPMKGHSHVYWYRQLPEEGLKFMVYLQKENIIDESGMPKERFSAEFPKEGPSILRIQQVVRGDSAAYFCASSPWASEETQYFGPGTRLLVL.

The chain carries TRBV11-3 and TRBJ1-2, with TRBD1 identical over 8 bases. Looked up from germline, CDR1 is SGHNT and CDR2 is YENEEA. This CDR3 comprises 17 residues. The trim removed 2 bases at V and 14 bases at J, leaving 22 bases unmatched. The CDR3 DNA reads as TGTGCCAGCAGCTTAACGCAAAAGGGGGGACAGGCGCCCGTGGCTACCTTC. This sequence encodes CASSLTQKGGQAPVATF. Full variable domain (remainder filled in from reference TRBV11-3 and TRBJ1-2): EAGVVQSPRYKIIEKKQPVAFWCNPISGHNTLYWYLQNLGQGPELLIRYENEEAVDDSQLPKDRFSAERLKGVDSTLKIQPAELGDSAVYLCASSLTQKGGQAPVATFGSGTRLTVV.

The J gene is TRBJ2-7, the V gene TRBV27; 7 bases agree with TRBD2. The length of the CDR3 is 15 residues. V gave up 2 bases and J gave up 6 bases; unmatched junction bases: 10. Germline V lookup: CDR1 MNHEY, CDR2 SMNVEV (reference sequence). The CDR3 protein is CASSLGLAGLGEQYF. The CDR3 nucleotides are TGTGCCAGCAGTTTAGGATTAGCGGGCCTCGGCGAGCAGTACTTC.

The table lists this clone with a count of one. The CDR3 nucleotides read TGTGCCAGCAGGGTAGAGGGGGAGGGCTACGAGCAGTACTTC. This translates into CASRVEGEGYEQYF. V and J are TRBV2 and TRBJ2-5; a weak D match, TRBD2 (7 bases). The DNA end favors TRBJ2-7, so the J call may be wrong. This CDR3 is 14 amino acids long. The germline V gene has CDR1 SNHLY and CDR2 FYNNEI.

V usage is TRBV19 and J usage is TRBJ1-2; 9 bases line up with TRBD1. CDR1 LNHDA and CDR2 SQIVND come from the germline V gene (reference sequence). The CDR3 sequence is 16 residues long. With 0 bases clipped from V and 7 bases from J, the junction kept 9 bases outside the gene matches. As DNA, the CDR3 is TGTGCCAGTAGTATAGATCACCGGACAGGGGACTCTGGCTACACCTTC. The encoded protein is CASSIDHRTGDSGYTF.

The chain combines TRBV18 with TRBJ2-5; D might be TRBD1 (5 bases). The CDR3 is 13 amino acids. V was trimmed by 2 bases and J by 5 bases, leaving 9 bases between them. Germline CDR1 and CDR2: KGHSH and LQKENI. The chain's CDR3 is CASSPMGLETQYF. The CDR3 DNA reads TGTGCCAGCTCACCAATGGGGCTGGAGACCCAGTACTTC.

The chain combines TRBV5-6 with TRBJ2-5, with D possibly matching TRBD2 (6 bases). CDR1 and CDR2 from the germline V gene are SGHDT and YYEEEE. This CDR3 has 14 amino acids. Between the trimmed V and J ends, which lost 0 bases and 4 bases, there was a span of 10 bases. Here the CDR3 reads CASSLVGGVETQYF. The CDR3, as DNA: TGTGCCAGCAGCTTGGTTGGCGGGGTAGAGACCCAGTACTTC.